This section outlines one TCR beta chain sequence together with its context. The source of the sample is a study of blood T cell repertoires in COVID-19. Study-wide context: Both acute and convalescent COVID-19 samples were obtained from the United States, Italy and Spain. In each case, the material was cDNA or gDNA derived from T cells, B-cell-depleted T cells, or PBMCs.

Original analysis: Amplification from reference gene primers served as the basis for estimated nucleated cell counts. The data were produced by immunoSEQ multiplex PCR, yet TCRdb's version contains in-frame clones alone and is incomplete. V and J calls and clone size are as listed in that table; D and trimming were resolved from the DNA. The top ten hold roughly 15% of the sample, which has 120,000 to 150,000 clones, about 74% seen once. This CDR3 is 15 amino acids long. Germline-derived CDR1 and CDR2 are LGHNA and YNFKEQ. The V end was cut by 0 bases, the J end by 6 bases, with 11 bases between. Sequenced input: peripheral blood. The receptor comes from a man aged 45-65 years with acute or convalescent COVID-19. This chain uses TRBV4-2 with TRBJ2-2; D remains unclear. DNA of the CDR3: TGTGCCAGCAGCCAAGAACCCACGGCGGCCGGGGAGCTGTTTTTT. As protein: CASSQEPTAAGELFF.